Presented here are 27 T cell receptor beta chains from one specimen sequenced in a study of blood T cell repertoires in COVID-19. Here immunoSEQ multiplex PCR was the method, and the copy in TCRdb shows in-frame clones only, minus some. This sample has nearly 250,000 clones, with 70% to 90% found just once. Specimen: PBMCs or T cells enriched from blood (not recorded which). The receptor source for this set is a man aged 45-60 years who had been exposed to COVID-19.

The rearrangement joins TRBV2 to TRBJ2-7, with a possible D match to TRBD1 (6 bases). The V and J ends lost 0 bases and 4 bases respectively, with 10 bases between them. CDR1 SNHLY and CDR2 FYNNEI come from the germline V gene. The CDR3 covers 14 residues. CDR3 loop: CASSEAGRGYEQYV. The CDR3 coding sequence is TGTGCCAGCAGTGAAGCAGGCAGGGGTTACGAGCAGTACGTC.

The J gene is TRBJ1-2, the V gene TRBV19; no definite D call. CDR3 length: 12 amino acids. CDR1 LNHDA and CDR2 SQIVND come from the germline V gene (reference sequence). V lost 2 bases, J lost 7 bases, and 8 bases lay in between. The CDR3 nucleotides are TGTGCCAGTAGTATACTTGGAGGTGGCTACACCTTC. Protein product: CASSILGGGYTF.

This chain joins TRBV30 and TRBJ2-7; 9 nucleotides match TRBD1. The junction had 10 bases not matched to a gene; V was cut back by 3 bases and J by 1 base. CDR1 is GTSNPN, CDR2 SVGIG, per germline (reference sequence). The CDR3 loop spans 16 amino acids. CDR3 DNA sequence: TGTGCCTGGAGCAATTCCCGGGACAGGGTGTCCTACGAGCAGTACTTC. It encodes CAWSNSRDRVSYEQYF.

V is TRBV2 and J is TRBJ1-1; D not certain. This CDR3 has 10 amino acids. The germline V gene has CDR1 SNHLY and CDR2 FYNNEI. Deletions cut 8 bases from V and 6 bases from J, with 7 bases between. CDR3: CASGEPEAFF. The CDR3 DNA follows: TGTGCCAGCGGGGAGCCTGAAGCTTTCTTT.

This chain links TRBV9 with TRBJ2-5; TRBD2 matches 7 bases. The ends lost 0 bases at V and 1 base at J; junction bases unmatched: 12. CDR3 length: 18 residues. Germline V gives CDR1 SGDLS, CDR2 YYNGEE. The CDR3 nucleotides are TGTGCCAGCAGCGTAGCCCCGGGGGTAGCGGGTCTCCAAGAGACCCAGTACTTC. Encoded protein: CASSVAPGVAGLQETQYF. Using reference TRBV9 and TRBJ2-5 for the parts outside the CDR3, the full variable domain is DSGVTQTPKHLITATGQRVTLRCSPRSGDLSVYWYQQSLDQGLQFLIQYYNGEERAKGNILERFSAQQFPDLHSELNLSSLELGDSALYFCASSVAPGVAGLQETQYFGPGTRLLVL.

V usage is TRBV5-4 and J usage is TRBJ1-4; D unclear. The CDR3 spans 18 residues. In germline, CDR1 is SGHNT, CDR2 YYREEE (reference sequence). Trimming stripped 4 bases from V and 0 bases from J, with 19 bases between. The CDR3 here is CASSKSPRNGATNEKLFF. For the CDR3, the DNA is TGTGCCAGCAGCAAGTCCCCTCGTAACGGGGCAACTAATGAAAAACTGTTTTTT.

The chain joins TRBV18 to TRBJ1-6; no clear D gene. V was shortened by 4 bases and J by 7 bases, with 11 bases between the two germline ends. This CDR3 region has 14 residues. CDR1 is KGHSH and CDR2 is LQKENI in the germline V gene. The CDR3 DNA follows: TGTGCCAGCTCACTTGGCAGTGTAAATTCACCCCTCCACTTT. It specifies CASSLGSVNSPLHF.

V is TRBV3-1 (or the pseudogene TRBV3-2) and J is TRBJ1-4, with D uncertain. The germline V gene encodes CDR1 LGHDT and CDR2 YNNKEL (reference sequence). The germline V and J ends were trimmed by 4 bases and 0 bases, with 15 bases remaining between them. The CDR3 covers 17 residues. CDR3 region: CASSPLVGRATNEKLFF. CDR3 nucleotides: TGTGCCAGCAGCCCTCTGGTAGGGAGAGCAACTAATGAAAAACTGTTTTTT.

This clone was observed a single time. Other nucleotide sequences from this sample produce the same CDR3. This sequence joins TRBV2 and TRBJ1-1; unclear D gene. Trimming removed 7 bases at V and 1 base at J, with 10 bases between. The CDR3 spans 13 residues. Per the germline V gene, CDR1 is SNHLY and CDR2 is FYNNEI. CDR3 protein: CASNLDKNTEAFF. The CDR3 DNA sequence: TGTGCCAGCAACCTTGACAAGAACACTGAAGCTTTCTTT.

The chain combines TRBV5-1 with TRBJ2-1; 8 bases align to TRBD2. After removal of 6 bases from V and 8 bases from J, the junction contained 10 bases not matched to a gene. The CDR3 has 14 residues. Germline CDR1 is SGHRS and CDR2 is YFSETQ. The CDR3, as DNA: TGCGCCAGCATGCGGGGGGAATCTCTACATGAGCAGTTCTTC. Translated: CASMRGESLHEQFF.

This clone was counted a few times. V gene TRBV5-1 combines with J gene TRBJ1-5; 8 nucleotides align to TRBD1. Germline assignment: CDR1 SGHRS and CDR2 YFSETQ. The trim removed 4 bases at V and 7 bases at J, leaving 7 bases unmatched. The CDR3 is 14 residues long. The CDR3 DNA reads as TGCGCCAGCAGCCAGACAGGGGCTGGGCAGCCCCAGCATTTT. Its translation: CASSQTGAGQPQHF.

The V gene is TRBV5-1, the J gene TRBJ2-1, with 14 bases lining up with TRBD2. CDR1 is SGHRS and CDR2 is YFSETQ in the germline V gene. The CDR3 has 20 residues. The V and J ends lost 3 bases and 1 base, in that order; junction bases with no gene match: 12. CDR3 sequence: CASSSEGGTSGSQSYNEQFF. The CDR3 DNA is TGCGCCAGCAGCTCGGAAGGTGGGACTAGCGGGAGTCAGTCCTACAATGAGCAGTTCTTC. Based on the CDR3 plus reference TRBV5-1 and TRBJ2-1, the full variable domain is KAGVTQTPRYLIKTRGQQVTLSCSPISGHRSVSWYQQTPGQGLQFLFEYFSETQRNKGNFPGRFSGRQFSNSRSEMNVSTLELGDSALYLCASSSEGGTSGSQSYNEQFFGPGTRLTVL.

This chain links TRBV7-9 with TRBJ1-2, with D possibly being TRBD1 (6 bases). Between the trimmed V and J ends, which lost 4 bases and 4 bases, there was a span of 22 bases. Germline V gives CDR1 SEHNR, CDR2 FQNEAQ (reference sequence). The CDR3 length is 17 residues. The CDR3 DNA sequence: TGTGCCAGCAGCTCACCCCCACGGACAGCGCTATTCTATGGCTACACCTTC. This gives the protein CASSSPPRTALFYGYTF.

CDR3 sequence reads: CASSLRSQPQHF. In nucleotides, the CDR3 is TGTGCCAGCAGTTTGAGGAGTCAGCCCCAGCATTTT. The chain couples TRBV12-3 or TRBV12-4 to TRBJ1-5, with unresolved D. V shed 3 bases and J shed 6 bases, with 6 bases lying between them. The CDR3 has 12 amino acids.

The CDR3 DNA is TGTGCCAGCAGCCCGGGGACAGGGGCTGGAAACACCATATATTTT. Translating it yields CASSPGTGAGNTIYF. The chain carries TRBV7-3 and TRBJ1-3; 10 nucleotides match TRBD1. In germline, CDR1 is SGHTA, CDR2 FQGTGA. The CDR3 extends over 15 amino acids. The ends lost 5 bases at V and 2 bases at J; junction bases unmatched: 3. Drawing the rest from reference TRBV7-3 and TRBJ1-3, the complete variable domain is GAGVSQTPSNKVTEKGKYVELRCDPISGHTALYWYRQSLGQGPEFLIYFQGTGAADDSGLPNDRFFAVRPEGSVSTLKIQRTERGDSAVYLCASSPGTGAGNTIYFGEGSWLTVV.

This CDR3 reads CAGKQDDTEAFF. For the CDR3, the DNA is TGTGCCGGGAAACAGGATGACACTGAAGCTTTCTTT. The chain employs TRBV5-4 and TRBJ1-1; weak D call: TRBD1 (5 bases). V was trimmed by 10 bases and J by 3 bases, leaving 13 bases between them. CDR3 length: 12 amino acids. Germline CDR1 reads SGHNT; CDR2 reads YYREEE (reference sequence).

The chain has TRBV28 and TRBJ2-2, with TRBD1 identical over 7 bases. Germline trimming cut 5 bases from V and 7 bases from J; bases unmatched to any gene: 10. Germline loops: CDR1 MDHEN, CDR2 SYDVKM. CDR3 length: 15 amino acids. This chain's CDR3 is CASSTLRGGRGELFF. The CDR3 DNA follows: TGTGCCAGCAGTACTCTGAGAGGGGGCCGCGGGGAGCTGTTTTTT.

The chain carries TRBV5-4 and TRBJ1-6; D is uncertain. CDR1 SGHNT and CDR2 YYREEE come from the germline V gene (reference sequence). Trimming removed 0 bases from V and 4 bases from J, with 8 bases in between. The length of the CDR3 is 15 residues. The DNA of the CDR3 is TGTGCCAGCAGCTTGGGCTCACAGTATAATTCACCCCTCCACTTT. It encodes CASSLGSQYNSPLHF.

CDR3 residues: CASSFEGYGYTF. CDR3 nucleotide sequence: TGTGCCAGCAGCTTCGAGGGTTATGGCTACACCTTC. The chain uses TRBV5-4 and TRBJ1-2; no firm D call. In germline, CDR1 is SGHNT, CDR2 YYREEE (reference sequence). V was cut by 2 bases and J by 5 bases, with 7 bases left in between. The CDR3 consists of 12 residues.

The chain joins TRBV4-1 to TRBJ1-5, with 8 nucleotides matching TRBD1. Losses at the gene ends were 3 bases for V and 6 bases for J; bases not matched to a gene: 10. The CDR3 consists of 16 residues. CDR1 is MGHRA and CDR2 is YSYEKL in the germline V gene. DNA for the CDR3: TGCGCCAGCAGCCACAGCTATGTCAGGGGGCCTCAGCCCCAGCATTTT. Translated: CASSHSYVRGPQPQHF.

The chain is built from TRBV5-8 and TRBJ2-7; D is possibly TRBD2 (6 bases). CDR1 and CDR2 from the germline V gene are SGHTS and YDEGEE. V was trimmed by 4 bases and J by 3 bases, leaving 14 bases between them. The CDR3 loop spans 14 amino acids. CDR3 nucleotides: TGTGCCAGCAGCCCCGGGACGGACTACTACGAGCAGTACTTC. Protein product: CASSPGTDYYEQYF.

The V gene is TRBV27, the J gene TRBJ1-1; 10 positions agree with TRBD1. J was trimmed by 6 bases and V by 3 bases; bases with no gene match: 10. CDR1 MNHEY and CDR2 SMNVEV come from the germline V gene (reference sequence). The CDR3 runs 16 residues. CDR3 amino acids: CASSFRDRGGLAEAFF. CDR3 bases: TGTGCCAGCAGTTTCAGGGACAGGGGTGGTTTGGCTGAAGCTTTCTTT.

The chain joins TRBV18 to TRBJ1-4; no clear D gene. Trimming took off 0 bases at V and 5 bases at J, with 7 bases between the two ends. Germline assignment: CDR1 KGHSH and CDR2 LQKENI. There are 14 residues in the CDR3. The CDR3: CASSPPYRNEKLFF. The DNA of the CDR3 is TGTGCCAGCTCACCACCTTACAGAAATGAAAAACTGTTTTTT.

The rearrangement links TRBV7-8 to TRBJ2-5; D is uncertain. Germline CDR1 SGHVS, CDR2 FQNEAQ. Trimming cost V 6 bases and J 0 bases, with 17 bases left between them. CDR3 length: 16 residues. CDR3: CASSRLTAAYQETQYF. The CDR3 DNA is TGTGCCAGCAGTCGCCTCACGGCGGCTTACCAAGAGACCCAGTACTTC.

The CDR3 region is CASSPFRTSGYNEQFF. The CDR3 region has the DNA TGTGCCAGTAGTCCATTTAGGACTAGCGGCTACAATGAGCAGTTCTTC. The V and J genes are TRBV19 and TRBJ2-1, with 10 bases aligning to TRBD2. CDR3 length: 16 amino acids. Germline CDR1 reads LNHDA; CDR2 reads SQIVND (reference sequence). With V trimmed by 5 bases and J by 3 bases, 7 bases remained unmatched.

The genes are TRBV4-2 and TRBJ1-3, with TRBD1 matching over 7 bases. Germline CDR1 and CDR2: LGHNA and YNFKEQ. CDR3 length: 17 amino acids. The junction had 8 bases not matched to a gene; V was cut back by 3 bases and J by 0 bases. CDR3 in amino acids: CASSQSFRDSSGNTIYF. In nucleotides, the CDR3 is TGTGCCAGCAGCCAGTCCTTTCGGGACAGCTCTGGAAACACCATATATTTT.

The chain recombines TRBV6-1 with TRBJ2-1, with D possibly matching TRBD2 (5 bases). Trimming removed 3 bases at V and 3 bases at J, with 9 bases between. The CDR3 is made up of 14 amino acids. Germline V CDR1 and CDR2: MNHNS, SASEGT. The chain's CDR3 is CASSEDWNYNEQFF. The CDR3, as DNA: TGTGCCAGCAGTGAGGACTGGAACTACAATGAGCAGTTCTTC.